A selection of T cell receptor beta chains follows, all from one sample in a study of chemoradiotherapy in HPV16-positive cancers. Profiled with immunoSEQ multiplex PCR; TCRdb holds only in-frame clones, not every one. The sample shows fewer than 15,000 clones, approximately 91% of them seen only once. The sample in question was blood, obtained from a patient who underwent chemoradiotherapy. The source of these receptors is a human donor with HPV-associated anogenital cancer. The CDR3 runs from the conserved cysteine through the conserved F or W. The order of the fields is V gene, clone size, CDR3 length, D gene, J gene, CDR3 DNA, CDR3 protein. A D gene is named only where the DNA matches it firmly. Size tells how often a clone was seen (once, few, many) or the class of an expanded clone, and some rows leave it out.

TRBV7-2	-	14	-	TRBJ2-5	TGTGCCAGCAGCTTAGACGGCAGGGGCGAGACCCAGTACTTC	CASSLDGRGETQYF
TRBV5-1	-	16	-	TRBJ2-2	TGCGCCAGCAGCTTGACGGGACGGACTAACACCGGGGAGCTGTTTTTT	CASSLTGRTNTGELFF
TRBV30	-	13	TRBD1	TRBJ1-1	TGTGCCTCAAGCCGACAGGGGGACACTGAAGCTTTCTTT	CASSRQGDTEAFF
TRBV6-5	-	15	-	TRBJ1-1	TGTGCCAGCAGTCCCCGTACCACAGTGAACACTGAAGCTTTCTTT	CASSPRTTVNTEAFF
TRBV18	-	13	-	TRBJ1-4	TGTGCCAGCTCACCAGGGGCGGGAGAAAAACTGTTTTTT	CASSPGAGEKLFF
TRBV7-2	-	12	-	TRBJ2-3	TGTGCCAGCAGCCCACGCACAGATACGCAGTATTTT	CASSPRTDTQYF
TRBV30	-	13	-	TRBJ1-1	TGTGCCTACCTGCGGATCCGGAACACTGAAGCTTTCTTT	CAYLRIRNTEAFF
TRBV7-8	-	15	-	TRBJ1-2	TGTGCCAGCAGCTTAATAGGGGGGGGAGGCTATGGCTACACCTTC	CASSLIGGGGYGYTF
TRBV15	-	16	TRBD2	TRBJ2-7	TGTGCCACCAGCTCCCTGACTAGCGGGGATATCTACGAGCAGTACTTC	CATSSLTSGDIYEQYF
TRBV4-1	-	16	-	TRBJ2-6	TGCGCCAGCAGCCAATGGGGGACCTCTGGGGCCAACGTCCTGACTTTC	CASSQWGTSGANVLTF
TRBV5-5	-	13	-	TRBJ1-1	TGTGCCAGCAGCCGAGCTTGGGGGGGTGAAGCTTTCTTT	CASSRAWGGEAFF
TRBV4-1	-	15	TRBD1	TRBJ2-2	TGCGCCAGCAGTAAGAGACAGGGACAAACCGGGGAGCTGTTTTTT	CASSKRQGQTGELFF
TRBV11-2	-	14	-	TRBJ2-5	TGTGCCAGCAGCTTCTCTCCAGCCCAAGAGACCCAGTACTTC	CASSFSPAQETQYF
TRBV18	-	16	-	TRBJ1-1	TGTGCCAGCTCACCACCTAAAGGAGTCATGAACACTGAAGCTTTCTTT	CASSPPKGVMNTEAFF
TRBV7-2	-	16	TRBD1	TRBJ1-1	TGTGCCAGCAGCTTACTGGACAGGGGATGGGACACTGAAGCTTTCTTT	CASSLLDRGWDTEAFF
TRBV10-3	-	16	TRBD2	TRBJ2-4	TGTGCCATCAGTGGGGATAGCGGGGGGCCCCAAAACATTCAGTACTTC	CAISGDSGGPQNIQYF
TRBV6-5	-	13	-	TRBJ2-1	TGTGTCAGCAGTTACCAGGCCTACAATGAGCAGTTCTTC	CVSSYQAYNEQFF
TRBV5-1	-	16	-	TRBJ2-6	TGCGCCAGCAGCCCCAAGACAGACTCTGGGGCCAACGTCCTGACTTTC	CASSPKTDSGANVLTF
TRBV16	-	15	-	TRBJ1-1	TGTGCCAGCAGCGCCTCGGGGGGGTGGGACACTGAAGCTTTCTTT	CASSASGGWDTEAFF
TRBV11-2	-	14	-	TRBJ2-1	TGTGCCAGCAGCTTAGACCGGACGGGCAATGAGCAGTTCTTC	CASSLDRTGNEQFF
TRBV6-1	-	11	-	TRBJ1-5	TGTGCCAGCTCTCGACATCAGCCCCAGCATTTT	CASSRHQPQHF
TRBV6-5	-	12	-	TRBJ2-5	TGTGCCAGCAGTAACCCGCTTGAGACCCAGTACTTC	CASSNPLETQYF
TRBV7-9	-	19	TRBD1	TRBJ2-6	TGTGCCAGCAGCTTACCTCCGAGGACAGGGAACTCTGGGGCCAACGTCCTGACTTTC	CASSLPPRTGNSGANVLTF
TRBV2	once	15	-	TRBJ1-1	TGTGCCAGCAGTGAAGCTAGAGTAATGAACACTGAAGCTTTCTTT	CASSEARVMNTEAFF
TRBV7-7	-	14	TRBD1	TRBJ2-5	TGTGCTAGCAGCTTAAGTTCAGGGGGCGAGACCCAGTACTTC	CASSLSSGGETQYF
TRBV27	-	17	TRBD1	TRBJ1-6	TGTGCCAGCAGTTTAGCAGGGGGGAGCTCCTATAATTCACCCCTCCACTTT	CASSLAGGSSYNSPLHF
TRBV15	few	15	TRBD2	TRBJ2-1	TGTGCCACCAGCTCTACTAGCGGGGGGGCCAATGAGCAGTTCTTC	CATSSTSGGANEQFF
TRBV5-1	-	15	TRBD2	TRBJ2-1	TGCGCCAGCAGCTTGTTCGCGGGGGGGTACAGTGAGCAGTTCTTC	CASSLFAGGYSEQFF
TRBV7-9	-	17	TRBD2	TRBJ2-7	TGTGCCAGCAGCTTAGTTCCCCTGCGGGGGGCGTCCTACGAGCAGTACTTC	CASSLVPLRGASYEQYF
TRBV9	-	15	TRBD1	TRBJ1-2	TGTGCCAGCAGCCTTAATACGGACAGGGGAAATGGCTACACCTTC	CASSLNTDRGNGYTF
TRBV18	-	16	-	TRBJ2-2	TGTGCCAGCTCACCACTGGGCGGTTCGAACACCGGGGAGCTGTTTTTT	CASSPLGGSNTGELFF
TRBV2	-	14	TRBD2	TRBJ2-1	TGTGCCAGCAAAAGCGGGGGGGCCTACAATGAGCAGTTCTTC	CASKSGGAYNEQFF
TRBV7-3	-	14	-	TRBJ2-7	TGTGCCAGCAGCCCAGGGGGGGACTCCTACGAGCAGTACTTC	CASSPGGDSYEQYF
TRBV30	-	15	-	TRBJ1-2	TGTGCCTGGAGTGTACAATTCCTAGCTAACTATGGCTACACCTTC	CAWSVQFLANYGYTF
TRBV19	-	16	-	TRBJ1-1	TGTGCCAGTAGTATAGGACCCCCGGTAAAGAGAGATAAAGCTTTCTTT	CASSIGPPVKRDKAFF
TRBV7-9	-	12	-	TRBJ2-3	TGTGCCAGCAGCCCAGAGTTGGGTACGCAGTATTTT	CASSPELGTQYF
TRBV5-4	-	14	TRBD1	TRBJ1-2	TGTGCCAGCAGCCCCGGACAGGGTCGTTTTGGCTACACCTTC	CASSPGQGRFGYTF
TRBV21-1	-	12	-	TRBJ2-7	TGTGCCACCCCAAGGGGCCCCTACGAGCAGTACTTC	CATPRGPYEQYF
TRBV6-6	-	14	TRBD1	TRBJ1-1	TGTGCCAGCAGTTACTCCTGGACAGGGGGCGAAGCTTTCTTT	CASSYSWTGGEAFF
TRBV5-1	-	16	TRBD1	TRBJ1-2	TGCGCCAGCAGTCAAGGGAGGGGGCCGGACAACTATGGCTACACCTTC	CASSQGRGPDNYGYTF